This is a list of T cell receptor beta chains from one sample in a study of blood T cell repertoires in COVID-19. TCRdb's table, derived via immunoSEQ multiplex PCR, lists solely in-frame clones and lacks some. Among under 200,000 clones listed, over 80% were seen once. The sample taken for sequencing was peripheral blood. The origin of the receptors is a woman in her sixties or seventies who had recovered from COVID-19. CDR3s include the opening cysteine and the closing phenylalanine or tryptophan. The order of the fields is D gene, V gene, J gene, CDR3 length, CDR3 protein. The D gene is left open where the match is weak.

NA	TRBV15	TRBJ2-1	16	CATSKQRTFSYNEQFF
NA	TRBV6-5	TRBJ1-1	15	CASRAGDSFNTEAFF
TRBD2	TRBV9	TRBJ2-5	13	CASSVRLAETQYF
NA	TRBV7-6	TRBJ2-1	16	CASSSSGQGLYNEQFF
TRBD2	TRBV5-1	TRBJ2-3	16	CASSLGGGGSTDTQYF
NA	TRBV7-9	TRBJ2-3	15	CATHPRQGRRDTQYF
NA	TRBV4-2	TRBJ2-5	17	CASSTPALGGGRETQYF
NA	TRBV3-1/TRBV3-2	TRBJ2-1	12	CASSPVSNEQFF
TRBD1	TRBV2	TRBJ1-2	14	CASSEGTVPYGYTF
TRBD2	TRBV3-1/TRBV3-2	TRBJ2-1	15	CASSREAGGHNEQFF
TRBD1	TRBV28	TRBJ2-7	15	CASSPRTGGFYEQYF
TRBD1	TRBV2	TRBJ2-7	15	CASRALGGQGYEQYF
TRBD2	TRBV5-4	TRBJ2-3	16	CASSGAGTRVVDTQYF
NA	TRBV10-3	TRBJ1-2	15	CAISDHGGQDGGYTF
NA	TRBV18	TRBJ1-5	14	CASSPAPGDQPQHF
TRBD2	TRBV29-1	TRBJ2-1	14	CSVHATSGVNEQFF
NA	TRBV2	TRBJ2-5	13	CASSGRGQETQYF
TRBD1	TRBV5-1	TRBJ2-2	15	CASSLGTGRTGELFF
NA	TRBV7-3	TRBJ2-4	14	CASSLQGTSSIQYF
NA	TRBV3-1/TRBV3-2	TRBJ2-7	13	CASSHRGSYEQYF
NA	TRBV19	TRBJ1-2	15	CASSDEGGQWDGYTF
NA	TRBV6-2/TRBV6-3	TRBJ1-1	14	CASSFSIRDTEAFF
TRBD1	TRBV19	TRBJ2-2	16	CASRTGDRGNTGELFF
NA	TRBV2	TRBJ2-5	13	CASRPGSGETQYF
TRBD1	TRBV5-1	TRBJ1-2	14	CASSPITGGRGYTF